This entry concerns a single T cell receptor beta chain. Its specificity is not known. Trimming removed 3 bases from V and 1 base from J, with 12 bases in between. Germline assignment: CDR1 KGHSH and CDR2 LQKENI. The CDR3 has 15 residues. The data were obtained in a study of blood T cells in healthy people across ages. Staff drew around 10 milliliters of peripheral blood from each donor. Per sample, no less than 5 micrograms of total RNA were extracted. The authors ran a second PCR of about 6 to 11 cycles using a sample-barcoded 5' primer and a J-beta primer mix. TCRdb ran MiXCR on the 5' RACE reads and lists one entry per CDR3 protein. The sample yields approximately 2,000,000 distinct CDR3 sequences, about two fifths seen once. General study points: Unsorted PBMC material precluded a definitive naive versus antigen-experienced comparison. Observed TCR beta diversity per million T cells went down as age went up. This fall followed a roughly linear course with age.

The chain is built from TRBV18 and TRBJ1-1; D remains unclear. This sequence was found in a human donor in good health. Sequencing was carried out using blood. CDR3: CASSPTGPRNTEAFF. The CDR3 DNA sequence: TGTGCCAGCTCACCCACCGGGCCCCGGAACACTGAAGCTTTCTTT.